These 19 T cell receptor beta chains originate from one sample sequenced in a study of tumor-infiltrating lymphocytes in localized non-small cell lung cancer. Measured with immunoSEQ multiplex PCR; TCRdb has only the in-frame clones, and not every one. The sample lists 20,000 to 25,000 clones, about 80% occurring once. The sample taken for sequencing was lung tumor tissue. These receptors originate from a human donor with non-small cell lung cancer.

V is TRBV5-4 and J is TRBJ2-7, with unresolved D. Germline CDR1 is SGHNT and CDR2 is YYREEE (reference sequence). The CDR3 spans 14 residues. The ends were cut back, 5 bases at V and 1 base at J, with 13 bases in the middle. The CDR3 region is CASSPTPGSYEQYF. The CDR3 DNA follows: TGTGCCAGCAGTCCTACCCCAGGTTCCTACGAGCAGTACTTC.

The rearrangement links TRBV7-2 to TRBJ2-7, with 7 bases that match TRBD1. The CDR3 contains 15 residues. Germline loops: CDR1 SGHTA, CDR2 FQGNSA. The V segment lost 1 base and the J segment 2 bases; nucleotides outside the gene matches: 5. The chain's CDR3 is CASSLVWDSPYEQYF. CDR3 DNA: TGTGCCAGCAGCTTAGTCTGGGACAGTCCCTACGAGCAGTACTTC.

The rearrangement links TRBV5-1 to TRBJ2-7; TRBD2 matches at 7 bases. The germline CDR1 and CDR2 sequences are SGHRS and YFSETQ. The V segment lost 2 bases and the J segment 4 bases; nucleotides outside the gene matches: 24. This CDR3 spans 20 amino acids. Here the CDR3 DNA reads TGCGCCAGCAGCTTTTTGCCATTACGGCTACTAAGCGGGAATAGGTACGAGCAGTACTTC. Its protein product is CASSFLPLRLLSGNRYEQYF.

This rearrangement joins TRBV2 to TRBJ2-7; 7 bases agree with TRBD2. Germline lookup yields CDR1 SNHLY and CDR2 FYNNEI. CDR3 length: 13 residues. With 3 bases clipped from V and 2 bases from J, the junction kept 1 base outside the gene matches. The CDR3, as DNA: TGTGCCAGCAGTGAGGGAGGGCCCTACGAGCAGTACTTC. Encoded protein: CASSEGGPYEQYF.

CDR3 bases: TGTGCCAGCAGCTGGACTAGCGGCTACGAGCAGTACTTC. Translating it yields CASSWTSGYEQYF. The rearrangement joins TRBV7-3 to TRBJ2-7; 10 bases line up with TRBD2. Germline loops: CDR1 SGHTA, CDR2 FQGTGA. This CDR3 has 13 amino acids. Trimming cost V 4 bases and J 3 bases; bases outside gene matches: 0.

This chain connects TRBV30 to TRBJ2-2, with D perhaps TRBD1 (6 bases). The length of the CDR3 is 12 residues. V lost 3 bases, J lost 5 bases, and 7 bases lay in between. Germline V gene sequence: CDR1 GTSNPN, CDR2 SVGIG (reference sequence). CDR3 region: CAWRRGTGELFF. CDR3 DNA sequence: TGTGCCTGGAGGAGGGGGACCGGGGAGCTGTTTTTT.

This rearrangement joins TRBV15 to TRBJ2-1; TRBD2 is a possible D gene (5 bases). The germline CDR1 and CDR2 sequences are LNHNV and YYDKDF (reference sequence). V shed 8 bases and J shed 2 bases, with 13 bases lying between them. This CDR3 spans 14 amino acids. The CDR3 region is CATHETGAYNEQFF. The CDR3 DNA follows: TGTGCCACCCACGAAACCGGGGCCTACAATGAGCAGTTCTTC.

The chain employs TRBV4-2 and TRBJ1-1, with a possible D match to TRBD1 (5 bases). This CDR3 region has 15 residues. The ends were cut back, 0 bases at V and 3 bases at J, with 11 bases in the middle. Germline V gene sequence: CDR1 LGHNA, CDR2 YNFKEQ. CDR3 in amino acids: CASSQDQGRDTEAFF. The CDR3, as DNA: TGTGCCAGCAGCCAAGATCAGGGAAGGGACACTGAAGCTTTCTTT.

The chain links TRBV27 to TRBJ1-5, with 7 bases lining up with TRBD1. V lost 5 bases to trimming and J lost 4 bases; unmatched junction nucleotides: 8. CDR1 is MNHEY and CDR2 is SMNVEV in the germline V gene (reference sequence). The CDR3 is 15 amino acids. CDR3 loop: CASSAGGWGNQPQHF. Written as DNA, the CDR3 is TGTGCCAGCAGTGCAGGGGGATGGGGTAATCAGCCCCAGCATTTT.

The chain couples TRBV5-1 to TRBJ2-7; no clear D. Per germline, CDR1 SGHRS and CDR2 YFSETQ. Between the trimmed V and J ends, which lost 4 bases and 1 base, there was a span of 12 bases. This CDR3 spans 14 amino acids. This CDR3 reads CASSQPGQSYEQYF. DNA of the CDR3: TGCGCCAGCAGCCAGCCGGGCCAGTCCTACGAGCAGTACTTC.

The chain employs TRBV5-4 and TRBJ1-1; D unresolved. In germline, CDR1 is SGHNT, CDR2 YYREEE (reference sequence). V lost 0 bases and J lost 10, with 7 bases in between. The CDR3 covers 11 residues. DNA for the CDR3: TGTGCCAGCAGCTTGGGGGAGGGAGCTTTCTTT. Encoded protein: CASSLGEGAFF.

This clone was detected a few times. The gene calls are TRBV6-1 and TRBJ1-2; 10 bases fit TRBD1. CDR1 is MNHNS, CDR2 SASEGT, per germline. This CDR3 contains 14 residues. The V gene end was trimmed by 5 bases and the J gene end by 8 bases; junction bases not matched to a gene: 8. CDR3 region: CASSSWGQGRGYTF. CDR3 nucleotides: TGTGCCAGCAGTTCCTGGGGACAGGGGAGAGGCTACACCTTC.

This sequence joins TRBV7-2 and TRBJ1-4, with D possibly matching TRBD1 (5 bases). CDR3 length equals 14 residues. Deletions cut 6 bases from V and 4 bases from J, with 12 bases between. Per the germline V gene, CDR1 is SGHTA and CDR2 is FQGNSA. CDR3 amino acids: CASSYQGGNEKLFF. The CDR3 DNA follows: TGTGCCAGCAGTTACCAGGGAGGTAATGAAAAACTGTTTTTT.

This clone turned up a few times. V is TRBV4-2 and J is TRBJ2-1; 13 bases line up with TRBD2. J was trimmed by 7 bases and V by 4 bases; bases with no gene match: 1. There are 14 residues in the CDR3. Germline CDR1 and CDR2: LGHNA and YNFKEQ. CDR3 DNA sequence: TGTGCCAGCAGCCCGGGACTAGCGGGGAATGAGCAGTTCTTC. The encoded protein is CASSPGLAGNEQFF.

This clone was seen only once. The chain's CDR3 is CASSPWGEGEQYF. Here the CDR3 DNA reads TGTGCCAGCAGCCCTTGGGGGGAGGGCGAGCAGTACTTC. The chain carries TRBV7-2 and TRBJ2-7; 7 nucleotides match TRBD2. The ends lost 5 bases at V and 6 bases at J; junction bases unmatched: 7. The length of the CDR3 is 13 residues. Germline V gene sequence: CDR1 SGHTA, CDR2 FQGNSA.

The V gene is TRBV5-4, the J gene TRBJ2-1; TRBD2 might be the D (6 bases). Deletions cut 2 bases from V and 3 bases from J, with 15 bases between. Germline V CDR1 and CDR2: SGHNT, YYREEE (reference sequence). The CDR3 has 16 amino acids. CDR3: CASSFSTGTVYNEQFF. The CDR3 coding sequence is TGTGCCAGCAGCTTCTCCACGGGGACTGTCTACAATGAGCAGTTCTTC. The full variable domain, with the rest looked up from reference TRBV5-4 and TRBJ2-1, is ETGVTQSPTHLIKTRGQQVTLRCSSQSGHNTVSWYQQALGQGPQFIFQYYREEENGRGNFPPRFSGLQFPNYSSELNVNALELDDSALYLCASSFSTGTVYNEQFFGPGTRLTVL.

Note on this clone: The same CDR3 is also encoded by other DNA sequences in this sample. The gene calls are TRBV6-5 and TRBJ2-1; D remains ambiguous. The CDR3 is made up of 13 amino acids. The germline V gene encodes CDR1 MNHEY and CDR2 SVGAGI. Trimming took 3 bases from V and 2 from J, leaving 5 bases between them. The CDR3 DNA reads TGTGCCAGCAGTTATCGGGCCTACAATGAGCAGTTCTTC. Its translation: CASSYRAYNEQFF.

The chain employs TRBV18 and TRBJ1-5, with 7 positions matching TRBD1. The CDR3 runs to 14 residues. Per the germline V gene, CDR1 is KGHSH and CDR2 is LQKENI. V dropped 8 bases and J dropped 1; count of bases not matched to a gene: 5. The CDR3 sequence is CASTLTGSNQPQHF. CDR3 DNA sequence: TGTGCCAGCACTTTGACAGGGAGCAATCAGCCCCAGCATTTT.

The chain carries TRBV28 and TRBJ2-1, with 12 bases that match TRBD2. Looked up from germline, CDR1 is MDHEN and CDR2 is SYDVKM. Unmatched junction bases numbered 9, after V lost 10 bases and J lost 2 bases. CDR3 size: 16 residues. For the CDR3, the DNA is TGTGCCACCCACCTCCTAGCGGGGGGGGCCTACAATGAGCAGTTCTTC. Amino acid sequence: CATHLLAGGAYNEQFF. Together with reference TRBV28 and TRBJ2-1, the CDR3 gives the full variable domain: DVKVTQSSRYLVKRTGEKVFLECVQDMDHENMFWYRQDPGLGLRLIYFSYDVKMKEKGDIPEGYSVSREKKERFSLILESASTNQTSMYLCATHLLAGGAYNEQFFGPGTRLTVL.